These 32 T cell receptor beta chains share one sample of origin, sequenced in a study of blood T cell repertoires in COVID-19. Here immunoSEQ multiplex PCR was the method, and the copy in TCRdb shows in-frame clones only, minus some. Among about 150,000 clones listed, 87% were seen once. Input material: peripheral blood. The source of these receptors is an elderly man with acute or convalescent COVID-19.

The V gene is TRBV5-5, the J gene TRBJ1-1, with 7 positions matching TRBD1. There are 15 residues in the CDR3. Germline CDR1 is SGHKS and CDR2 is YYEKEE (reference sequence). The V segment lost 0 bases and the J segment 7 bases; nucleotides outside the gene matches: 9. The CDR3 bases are TGTGCCAGCAGCTTGGGTGGCAGGGGGTTTGGTGAAGCTTTCTTT. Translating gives CASSLGGRGFGEAFF. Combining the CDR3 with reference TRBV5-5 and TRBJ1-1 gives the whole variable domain DAGVTQSPTHLIKTRGQQVTLRCSPISGHKSVSWYQQVLGQGPQFIFQYYEKEERGRGNFPDRFSARQFPNYSSELNVNALLLGDSALYLCASSLGGRGFGEAFFGQGTRLTVV.

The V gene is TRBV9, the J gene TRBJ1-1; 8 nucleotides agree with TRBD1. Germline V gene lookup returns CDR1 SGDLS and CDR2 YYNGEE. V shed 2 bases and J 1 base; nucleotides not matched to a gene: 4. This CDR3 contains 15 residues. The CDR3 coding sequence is TGTGCCAGCAGCGTGGCGGACAGGGCGAACACTGAAGCTTTCTTT. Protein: CASSVADRANTEAFF.

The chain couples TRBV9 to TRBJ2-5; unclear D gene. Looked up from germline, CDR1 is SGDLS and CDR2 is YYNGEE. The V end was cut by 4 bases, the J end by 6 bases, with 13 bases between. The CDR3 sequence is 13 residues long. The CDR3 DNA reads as TGTGCCAGCAGCCCCGACACCTTTAAGACCCAGTACTTC. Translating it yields CASSPDTFKTQYF.

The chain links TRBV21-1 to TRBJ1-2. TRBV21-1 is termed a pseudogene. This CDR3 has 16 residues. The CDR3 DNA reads TGTGCCAGCAGCAAAGTAAATAGGGGGGGGATTTATGGCTACACCTTC. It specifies CASSKVNRGGIYGYTF.

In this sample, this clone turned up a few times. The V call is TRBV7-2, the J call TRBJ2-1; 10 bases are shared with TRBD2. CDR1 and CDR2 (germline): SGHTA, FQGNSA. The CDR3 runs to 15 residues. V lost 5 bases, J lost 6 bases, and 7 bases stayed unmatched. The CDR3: CASSPRTSGPNEQFF. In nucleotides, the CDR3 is TGTGCCAGCAGCCCACGGACTAGCGGCCCCAATGAGCAGTTCTTC.

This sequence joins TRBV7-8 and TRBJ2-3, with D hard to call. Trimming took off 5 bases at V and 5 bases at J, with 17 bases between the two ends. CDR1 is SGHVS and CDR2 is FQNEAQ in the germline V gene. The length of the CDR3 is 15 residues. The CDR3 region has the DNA TGTGCCAGCAGCCGAGCGCCGGGTAAAGGAGATACGCAGTATTTT. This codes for CASSRAPGKGDTQYF.

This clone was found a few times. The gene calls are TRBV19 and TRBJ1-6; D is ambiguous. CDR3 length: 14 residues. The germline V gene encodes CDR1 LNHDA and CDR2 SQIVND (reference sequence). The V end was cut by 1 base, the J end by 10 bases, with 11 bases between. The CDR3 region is CASSIGQIGSPLHF. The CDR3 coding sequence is TGTGCCAGTAGTATAGGGCAGATCGGGTCACCCCTCCACTTT.

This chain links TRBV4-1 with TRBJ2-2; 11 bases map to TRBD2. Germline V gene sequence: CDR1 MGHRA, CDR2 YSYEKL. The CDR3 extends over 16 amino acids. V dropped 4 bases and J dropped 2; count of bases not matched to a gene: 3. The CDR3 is CASSLLAGDNTGELFF. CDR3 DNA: TGCGCCAGCAGCCTACTAGCGGGAGACAACACCGGGGAGCTGTTTTTT.

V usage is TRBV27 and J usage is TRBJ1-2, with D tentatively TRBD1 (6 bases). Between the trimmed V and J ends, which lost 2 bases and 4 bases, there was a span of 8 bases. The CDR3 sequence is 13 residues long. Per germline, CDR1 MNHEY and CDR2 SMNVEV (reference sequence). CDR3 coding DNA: TGTGCCAGCAGTTTAGGCAGGGGCTATGGCTACACCTTC. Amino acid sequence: CASSLGRGYGYTF.

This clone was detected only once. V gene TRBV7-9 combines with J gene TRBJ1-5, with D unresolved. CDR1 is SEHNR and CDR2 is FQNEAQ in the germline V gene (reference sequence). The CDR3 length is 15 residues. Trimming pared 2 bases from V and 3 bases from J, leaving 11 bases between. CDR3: CASSLSGGVNQPQHF. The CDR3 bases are TGTGCCAGCAGCTTAAGCGGCGGAGTCAATCAGCCCCAGCATTTT.

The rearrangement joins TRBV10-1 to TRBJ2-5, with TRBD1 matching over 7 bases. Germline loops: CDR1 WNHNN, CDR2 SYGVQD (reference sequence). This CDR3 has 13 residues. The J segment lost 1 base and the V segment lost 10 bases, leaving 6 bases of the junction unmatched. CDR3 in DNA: TGCGCCAAAACTAGGGGGCTCCAAGAGACCCAGTACTTC. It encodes CAKTRGLQETQYF.

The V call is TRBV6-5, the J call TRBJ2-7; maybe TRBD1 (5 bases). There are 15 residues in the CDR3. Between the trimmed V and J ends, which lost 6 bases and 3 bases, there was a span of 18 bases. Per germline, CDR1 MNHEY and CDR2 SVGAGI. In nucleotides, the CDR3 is TGTGCCAGCAGGGCCGCAGGGTCCCTTCTCTACGAGCAGTACTTC. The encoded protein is CASRAAGSLLYEQYF.

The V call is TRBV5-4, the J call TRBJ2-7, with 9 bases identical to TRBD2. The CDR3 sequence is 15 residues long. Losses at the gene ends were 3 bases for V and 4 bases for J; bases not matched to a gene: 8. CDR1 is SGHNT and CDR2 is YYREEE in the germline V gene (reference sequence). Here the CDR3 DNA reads TGTGCCAGCAGCTCCCTCTTAGCGGGAGAATACGAGCAGTACTTC. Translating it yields CASSSLLAGEYEQYF. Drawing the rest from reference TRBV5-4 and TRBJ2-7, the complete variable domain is ETGVTQSPTHLIKTRGQQVTLRCSSQSGHNTVSWYQQALGQGPQFIFQYYREEENGRGNFPPRFSGLQFPNYSSELNVNALELDDSALYLCASSSLLAGEYEQYFGPGTRLTVT.

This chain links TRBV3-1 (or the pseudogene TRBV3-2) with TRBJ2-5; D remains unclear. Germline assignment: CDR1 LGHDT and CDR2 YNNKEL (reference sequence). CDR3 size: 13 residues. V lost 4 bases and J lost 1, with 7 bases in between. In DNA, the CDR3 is TGTGCCAGCAGCCTACAGAGCCAAGAGACCCAGTACTTC. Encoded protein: CASSLQSQETQYF.

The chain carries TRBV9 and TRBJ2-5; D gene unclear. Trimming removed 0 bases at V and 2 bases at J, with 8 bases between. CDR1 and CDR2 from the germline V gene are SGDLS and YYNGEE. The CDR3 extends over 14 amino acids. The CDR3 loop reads CASSVGAAQETQYF. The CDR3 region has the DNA TGTGCCAGCAGCGTAGGGGCAGCTCAAGAGACCCAGTACTTC.

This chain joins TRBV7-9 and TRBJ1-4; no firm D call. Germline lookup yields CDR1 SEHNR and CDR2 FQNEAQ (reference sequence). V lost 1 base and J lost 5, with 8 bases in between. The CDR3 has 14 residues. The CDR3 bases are TGTGCCAGCAGCTTAGAGCTAAAAAATGAAAAACTGTTTTTT. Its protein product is CASSLELKNEKLFF.

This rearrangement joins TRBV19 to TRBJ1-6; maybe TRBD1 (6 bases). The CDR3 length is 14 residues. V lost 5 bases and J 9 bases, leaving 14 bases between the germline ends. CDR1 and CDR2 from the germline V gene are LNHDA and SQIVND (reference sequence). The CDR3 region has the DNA TGTGCCAGTAGTGAGCAGGGGAATCGTTCACCCCTCCACTTT. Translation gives CASSEQGNRSPLHF. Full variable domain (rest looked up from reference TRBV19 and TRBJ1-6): DGGITQSPKYLFRKEGQNVTLSCEQNLNHDAMYWYRQDPGQGLRLIYYSQIVNDFQKGDIAEGYSVSREKKESFPLTVTSAQKNPTAFYLCASSEQGNRSPLHFGNGTRLTVT.

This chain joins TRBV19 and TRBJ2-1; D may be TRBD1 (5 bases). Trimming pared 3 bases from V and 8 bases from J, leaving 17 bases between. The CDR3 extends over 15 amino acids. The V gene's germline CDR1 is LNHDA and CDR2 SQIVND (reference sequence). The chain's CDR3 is CASSIGWGPPYEQFF. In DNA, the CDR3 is TGTGCCAGTAGTATCGGGTGGGGCCCCCCTTATGAGCAGTTCTTC.

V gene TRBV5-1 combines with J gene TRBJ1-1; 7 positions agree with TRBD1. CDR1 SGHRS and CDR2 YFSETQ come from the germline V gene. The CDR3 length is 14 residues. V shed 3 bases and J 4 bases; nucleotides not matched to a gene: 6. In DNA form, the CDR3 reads TGCGCCAGCAGCTGGGGGACAGCAGGCACTGAAGCTTTCTTT. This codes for CASSWGTAGTEAFF.

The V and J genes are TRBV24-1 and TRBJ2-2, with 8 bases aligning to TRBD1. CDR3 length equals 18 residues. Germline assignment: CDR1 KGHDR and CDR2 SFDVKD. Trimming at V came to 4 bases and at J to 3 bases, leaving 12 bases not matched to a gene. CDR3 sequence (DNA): TGTGCCACCAGTGACCCCAGGCCAGGGGGCAAGGACACCGGGGAGCTGTTTTTT. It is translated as CATSDPRPGGKDTGELFF.

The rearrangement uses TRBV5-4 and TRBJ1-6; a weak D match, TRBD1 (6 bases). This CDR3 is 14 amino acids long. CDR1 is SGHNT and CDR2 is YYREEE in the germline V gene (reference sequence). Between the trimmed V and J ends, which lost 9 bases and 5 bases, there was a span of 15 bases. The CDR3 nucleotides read TGTGCCACCCGCCGGGACACAGATAATTCACCCCTCCACTTT. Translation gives CATRRDTDNSPLHF.

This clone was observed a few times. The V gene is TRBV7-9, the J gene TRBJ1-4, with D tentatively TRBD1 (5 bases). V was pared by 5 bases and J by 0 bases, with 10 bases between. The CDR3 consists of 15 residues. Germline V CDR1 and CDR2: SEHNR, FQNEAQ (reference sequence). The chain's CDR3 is CASSRDGATNEKLFF. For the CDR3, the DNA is TGTGCCAGCAGCAGGGACGGAGCAACTAATGAAAAACTGTTTTTT.

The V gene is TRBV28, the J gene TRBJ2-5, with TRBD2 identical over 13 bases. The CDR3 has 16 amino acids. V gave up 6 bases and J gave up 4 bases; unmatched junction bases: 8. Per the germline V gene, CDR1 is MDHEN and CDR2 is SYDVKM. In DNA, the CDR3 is TGTGCCAGCAGCCCCCCGGGACTAGCGGGGTTAGAGACCCAGTACTTC. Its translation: CASSPPGLAGLETQYF.

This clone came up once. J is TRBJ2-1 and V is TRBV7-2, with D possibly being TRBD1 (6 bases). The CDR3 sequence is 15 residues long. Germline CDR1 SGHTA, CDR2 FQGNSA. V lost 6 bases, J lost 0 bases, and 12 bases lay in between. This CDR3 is CASREQGSSYNEQFF. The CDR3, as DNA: TGTGCCAGCAGGGAACAGGGCTCCTCCTACAATGAGCAGTTCTTC.

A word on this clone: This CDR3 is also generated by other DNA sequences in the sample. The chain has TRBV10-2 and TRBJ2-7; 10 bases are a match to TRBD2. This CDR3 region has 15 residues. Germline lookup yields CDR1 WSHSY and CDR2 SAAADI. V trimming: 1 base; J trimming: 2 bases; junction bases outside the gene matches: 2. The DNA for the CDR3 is TGCGCCAGCAGTGAGTTAGCGGGAGGACCCTACGAGCAGTACTTC. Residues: CASSELAGGPYEQYF.

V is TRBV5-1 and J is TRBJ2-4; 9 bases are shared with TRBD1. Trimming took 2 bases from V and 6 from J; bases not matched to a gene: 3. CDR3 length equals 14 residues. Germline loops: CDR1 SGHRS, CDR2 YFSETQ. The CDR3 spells CASSLVTGGNIQYF. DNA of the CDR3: TGCGCCAGCAGCTTAGTGACAGGGGGAAACATTCAGTACTTC.

The CDR3 coding sequence is TGTGCCAGCAGTTTATTGACGAGCGGGGACTTCCAAGAGACCCAGTACTTC. Translation: CASSLLTSGDFQETQYF. This chain connects TRBV28 to TRBJ2-5; 7 nucleotides match TRBD2. The CDR3 length is 17 residues. V was clipped by 1 base and J by 1 base; unmatched bases: 9. The germline gives CDR1 MDHEN, CDR2 SYDVKM.

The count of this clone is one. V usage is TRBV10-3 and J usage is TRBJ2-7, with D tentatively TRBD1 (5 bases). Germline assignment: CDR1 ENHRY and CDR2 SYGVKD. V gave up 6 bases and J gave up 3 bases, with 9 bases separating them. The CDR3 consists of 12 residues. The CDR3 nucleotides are TGTGCCATCAGGGGGCGAAACTACGAGCAGTACTTC. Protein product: CAIRGRNYEQYF.

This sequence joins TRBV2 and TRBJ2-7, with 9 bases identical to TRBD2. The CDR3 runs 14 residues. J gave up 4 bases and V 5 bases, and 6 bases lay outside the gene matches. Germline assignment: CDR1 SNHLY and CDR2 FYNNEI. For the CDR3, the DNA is TGTGCCAGCAGTTCGCGGGGGGGCGGGTACGAGCAGTACTTC. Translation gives CASSSRGGGYEQYF.

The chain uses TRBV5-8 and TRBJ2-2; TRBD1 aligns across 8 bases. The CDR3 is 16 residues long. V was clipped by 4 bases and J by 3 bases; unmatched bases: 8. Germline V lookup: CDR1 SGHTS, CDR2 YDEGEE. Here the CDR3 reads CASSARQGRHTGELFF. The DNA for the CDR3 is TGTGCCAGCAGCGCCCGACAGGGGCGACACACCGGGGAGCTGTTTTTT.

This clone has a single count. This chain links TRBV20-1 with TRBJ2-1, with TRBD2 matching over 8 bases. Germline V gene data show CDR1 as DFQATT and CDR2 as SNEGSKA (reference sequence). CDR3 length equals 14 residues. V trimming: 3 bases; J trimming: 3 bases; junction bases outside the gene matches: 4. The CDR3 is CSASSGLGYNEQFF. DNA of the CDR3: TGCAGTGCTAGTTCGGGACTAGGCTACAATGAGCAGTTCTTC.

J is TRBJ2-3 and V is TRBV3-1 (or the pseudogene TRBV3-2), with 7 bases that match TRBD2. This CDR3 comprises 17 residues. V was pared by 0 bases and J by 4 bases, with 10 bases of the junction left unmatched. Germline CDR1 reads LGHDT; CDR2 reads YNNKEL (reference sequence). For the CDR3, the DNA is TGTGCCAGCAGCCAAGATATTGGCGGGGGTTGGTCAGATACGCAGTATTTT. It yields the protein CASSQDIGGGWSDTQYF.